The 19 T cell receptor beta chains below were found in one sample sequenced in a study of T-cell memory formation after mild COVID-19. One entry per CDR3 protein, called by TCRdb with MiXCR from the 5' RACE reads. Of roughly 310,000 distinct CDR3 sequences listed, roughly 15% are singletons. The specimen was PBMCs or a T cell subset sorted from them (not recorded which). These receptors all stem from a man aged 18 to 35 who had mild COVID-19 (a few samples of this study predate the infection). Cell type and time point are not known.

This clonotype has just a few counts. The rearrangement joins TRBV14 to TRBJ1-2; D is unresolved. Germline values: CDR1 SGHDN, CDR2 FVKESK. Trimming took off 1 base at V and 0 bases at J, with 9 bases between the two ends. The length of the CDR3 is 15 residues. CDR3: CASSQVGGTNYGYTF. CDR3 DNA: TGTGCCAGCAGCCAAGTCGGTGGGACTAACTATGGCTACACCTTC. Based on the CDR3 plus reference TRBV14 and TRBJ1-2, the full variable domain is EAGVTQFPSHSVIEKGQTVTLRCDPISGHDNLYWYRRVMGKEIKFLLHFVKESKQDESGMPNNRFLAERTGGTYSTLKVQPAELEDSGVYFCASSQVGGTNYGYTFGSGTRLTVV.

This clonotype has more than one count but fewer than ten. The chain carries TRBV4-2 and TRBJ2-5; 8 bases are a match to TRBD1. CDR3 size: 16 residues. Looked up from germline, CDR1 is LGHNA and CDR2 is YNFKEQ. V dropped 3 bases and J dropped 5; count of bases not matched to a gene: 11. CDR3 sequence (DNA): TGTGCCAGCAGCCACGGGGCCCAGGGGGCCTGGGAGACCCAGTACTTC. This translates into CASSHGAQGAWETQYF.

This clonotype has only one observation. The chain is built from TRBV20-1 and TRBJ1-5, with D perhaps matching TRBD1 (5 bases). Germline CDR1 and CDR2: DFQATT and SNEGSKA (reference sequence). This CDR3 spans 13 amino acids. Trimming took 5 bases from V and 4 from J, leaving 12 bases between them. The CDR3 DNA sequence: TGCAGTGCTCCCATACAGGAGAATCAGCCCCAGCATTTT. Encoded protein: CSAPIQENQPQHF.

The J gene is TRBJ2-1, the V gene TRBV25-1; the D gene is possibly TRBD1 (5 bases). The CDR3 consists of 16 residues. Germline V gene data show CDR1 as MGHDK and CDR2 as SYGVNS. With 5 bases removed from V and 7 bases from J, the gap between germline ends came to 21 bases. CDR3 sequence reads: CASSTAWGTSWNEQFF. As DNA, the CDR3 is TGTGCCAGCAGTACCGCTTGGGGCACCTCTTGGAATGAGCAGTTCTTC.

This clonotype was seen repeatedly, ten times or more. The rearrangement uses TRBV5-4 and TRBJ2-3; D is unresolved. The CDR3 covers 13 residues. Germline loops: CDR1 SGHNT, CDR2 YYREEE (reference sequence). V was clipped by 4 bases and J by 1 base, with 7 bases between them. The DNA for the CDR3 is TGTGCCAGCAGCGGCGGCCGCACAGATACGCAGTATTTT. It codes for CASSGGRTDTQYF.

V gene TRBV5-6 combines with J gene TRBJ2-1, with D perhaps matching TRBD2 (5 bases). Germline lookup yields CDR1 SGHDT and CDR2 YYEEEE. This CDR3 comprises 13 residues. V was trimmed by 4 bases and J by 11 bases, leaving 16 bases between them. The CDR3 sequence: CASSPGVGFQQFF. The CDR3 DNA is TGTGCCAGCAGCCCCGGGGTGGGTTTTCAGCAGTTCTTC. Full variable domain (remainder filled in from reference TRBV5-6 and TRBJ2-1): DAGVTQSPTHLIKTRGQQVTLRCSPKSGHDTVSWYQQALGQGPQFIFQYYEEEERQRGNFPDRFSGHQFPNYSSELNVNALLLGDSALYLCASSPGVGFQQFFGPGTRLTVL.

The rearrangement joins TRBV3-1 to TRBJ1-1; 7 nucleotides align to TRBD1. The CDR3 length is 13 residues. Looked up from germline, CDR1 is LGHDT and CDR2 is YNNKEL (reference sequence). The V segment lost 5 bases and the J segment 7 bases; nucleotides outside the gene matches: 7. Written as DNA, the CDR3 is TGTGCCAGCAGCTTCCAGACAGGGTTTGAAGCTTTCTTT. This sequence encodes CASSFQTGFEAFF.

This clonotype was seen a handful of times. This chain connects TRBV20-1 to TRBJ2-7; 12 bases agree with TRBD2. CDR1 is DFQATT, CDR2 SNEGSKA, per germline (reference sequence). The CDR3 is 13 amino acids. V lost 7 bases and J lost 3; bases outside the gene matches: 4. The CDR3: CSVLAGGLYEQYF. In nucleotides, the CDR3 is TGCAGTGTACTAGCGGGGGGTCTCTACGAGCAGTACTTC.

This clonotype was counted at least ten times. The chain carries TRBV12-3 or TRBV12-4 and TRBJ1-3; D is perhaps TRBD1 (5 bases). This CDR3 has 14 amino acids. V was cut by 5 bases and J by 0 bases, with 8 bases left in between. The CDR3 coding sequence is TGTGCCAGCAGTACAGGAAACTCTGGAAACACCATATATTTT. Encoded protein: CASSTGNSGNTIYF.

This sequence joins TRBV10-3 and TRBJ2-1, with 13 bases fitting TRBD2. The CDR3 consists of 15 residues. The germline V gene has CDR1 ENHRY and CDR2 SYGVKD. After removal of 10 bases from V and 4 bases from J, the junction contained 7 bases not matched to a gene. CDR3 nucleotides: TGTGCCACCCAGACTAGCGGGGGGACTTACAATGAGCAGTTCTTC. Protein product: CATQTSGGTYNEQFF.

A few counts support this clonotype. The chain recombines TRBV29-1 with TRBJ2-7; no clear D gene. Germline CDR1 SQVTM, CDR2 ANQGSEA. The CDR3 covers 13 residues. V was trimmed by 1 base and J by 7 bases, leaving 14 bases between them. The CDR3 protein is CSVEVKGLGEQYV. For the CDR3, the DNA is TGCAGCGTTGAAGTGAAGGGTTTGGGTGAGCAGTACGTC.

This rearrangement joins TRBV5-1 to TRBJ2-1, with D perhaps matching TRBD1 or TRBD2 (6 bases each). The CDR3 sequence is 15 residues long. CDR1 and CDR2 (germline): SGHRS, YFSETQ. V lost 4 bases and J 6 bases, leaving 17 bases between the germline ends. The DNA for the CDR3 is TGCGCCAGCAGCAGTGTCGGGGGCGCATTCAATGAGCAGTTCTTC. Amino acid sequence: CASSSVGGAFNEQFF.

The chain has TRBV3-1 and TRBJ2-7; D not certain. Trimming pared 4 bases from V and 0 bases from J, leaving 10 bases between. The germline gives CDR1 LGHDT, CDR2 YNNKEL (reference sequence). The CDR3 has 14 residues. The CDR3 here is CASSPGTNSYEQYV. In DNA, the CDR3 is TGTGCCAGCAGCCCCGGAACCAACTCCTACGAGCAGTACGTC.

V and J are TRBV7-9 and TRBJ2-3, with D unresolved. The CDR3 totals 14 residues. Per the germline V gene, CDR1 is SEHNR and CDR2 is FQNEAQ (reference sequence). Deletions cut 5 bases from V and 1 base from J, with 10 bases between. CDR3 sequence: CASSPGSRTDTQYF. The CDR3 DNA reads TGTGCCAGCAGCCCTGGAAGTCGCACAGATACGCAGTATTTT.

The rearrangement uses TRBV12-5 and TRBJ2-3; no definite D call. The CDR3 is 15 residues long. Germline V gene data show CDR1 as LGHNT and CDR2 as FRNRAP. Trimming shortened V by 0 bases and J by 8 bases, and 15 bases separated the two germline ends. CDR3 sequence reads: CASGLVLGSFRTQYF. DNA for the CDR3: TGTGCTAGTGGTTTGGTACTCGGGTCCTTCCGTACGCAGTATTTT. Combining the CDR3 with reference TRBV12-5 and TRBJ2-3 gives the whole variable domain DARVTQTPRHKVTEMGQEVTMRCQPILGHNTVFWYRQTMMQGLELLAYFRNRAPLDDSGMPKDRFSAEMPDATLATLKIQPSEPRDSAVYFCASGLVLGSFRTQYFGPGTRLTVL.

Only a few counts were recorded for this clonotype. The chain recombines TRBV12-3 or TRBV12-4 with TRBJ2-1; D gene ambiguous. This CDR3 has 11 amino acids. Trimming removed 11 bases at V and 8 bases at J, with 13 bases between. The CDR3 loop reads CADALDHEQFF. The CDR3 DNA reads TGTGCCGACGCCCTGGATCATGAGCAGTTCTTC.

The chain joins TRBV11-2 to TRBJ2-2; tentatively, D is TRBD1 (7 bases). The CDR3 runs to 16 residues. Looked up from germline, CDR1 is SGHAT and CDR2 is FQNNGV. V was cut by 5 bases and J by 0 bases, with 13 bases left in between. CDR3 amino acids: CASSLTRGANTGELFF. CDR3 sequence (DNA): TGTGCCAGCAGCCTCACCAGGGGGGCGAACACCGGGGAGCTGTTTTTT.

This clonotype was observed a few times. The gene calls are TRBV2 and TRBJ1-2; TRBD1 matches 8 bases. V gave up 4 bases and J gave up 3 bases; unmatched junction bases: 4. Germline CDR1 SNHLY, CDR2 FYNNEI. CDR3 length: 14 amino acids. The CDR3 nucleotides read TGTGCCAGCAGTGGGACAGGGCGCGACTATGGCTACACCTTC. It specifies CASSGTGRDYGYTF. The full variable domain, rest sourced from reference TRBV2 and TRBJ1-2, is EPEVTQTPSHQVTQMGQEVILRCVPISNHLYFYWYRQILGQKVEFLVSFYNNEISEKSEIFDDQFSVERPDGSNFTLKIRSTKLEDSAMYFCASSGTGRDYGYTFGSGTRLTVV.

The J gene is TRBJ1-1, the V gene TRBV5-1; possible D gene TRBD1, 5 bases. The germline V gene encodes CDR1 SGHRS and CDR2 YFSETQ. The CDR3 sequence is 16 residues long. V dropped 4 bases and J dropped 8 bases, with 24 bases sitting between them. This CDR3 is CASSLGSLGVYSEAFF. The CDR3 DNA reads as TGCGCCAGCAGCCTAGGAAGTTTGGGGGTTTATTCCGAAGCTTTCTTT.